A single sample gave rise to the 20 T cell receptor beta chains below, sequenced in a study of T cell repertoires in cytomegalovirus infection. TCRdb processed the reads anew with MiXCR; each CDR3 protein has one entry. The profile covers 300,000 to 400,000 distinct CDR3 sequences, with less than 20% appearing a single time and 7.5% to 9.5% taken by the ten largest. The sequenced sample consisted of PBMCs. These receptors were taken from a human donor in good health (CMV status not recorded). Some clones in this sample may be carry-over from other donors' samples.

This chain connects TRBV12-3 or TRBV12-4 to TRBJ2-3; no clear D gene. V was pared by 4 bases and J by 2 bases, with 13 bases between. The CDR3 is 15 residues long. The CDR3 bases are TGTGCCAGCAGTTCGGAGACACTATTCACAGATACGCAGTATTTT. It encodes CASSSETLFTDTQYF.

This clonotype was counted between two and nine times. This chain joins TRBV28 and TRBJ2-7; D may be TRBD1 (6 bases). The CDR3 is 15 amino acids. V lost 2 bases to trimming and J lost 2 bases, with 13 bases between them. Germline V CDR1 and CDR2: MDHEN, SYDVKM. CDR3 coding DNA: TGTGCCAGCAGTTTAGGAGCAGGGGTTCCCTACGAGCAGTACTTC. Translating it yields CASSLGAGVPYEQYF.

J is TRBJ1-6 and V is TRBV7-6, with 10 bases that match TRBD1. J gave up 8 bases and V 4 bases, and 11 bases lay outside the gene matches. CDR3 length equals 17 residues. Looked up from germline, CDR1 is SGHVS and CDR2 is FNYEAQ. The CDR3 region has the DNA TGTGCCAGCAGCTCCGGGACAGGGGCTAAAAACTATTCACCCCTCCACTTT. Translating gives CASSSGTGAKNYSPLHF. The full variable domain, rest sourced from reference TRBV7-6 and TRBJ1-6, is GAGVSQSPRYKVTKRGQDVALRCDPISGHVSLYWYRQALGQGPEFLTYFNYEAQQDKSGLPNDRFSAERPEGSISTLTIQRTEQRDSAMYRCASSSGTGAKNYSPLHFGNGTRLTVT.

In DNA, the CDR3 is TGTGCCAGTTCCACGCGGACAGGGGGATTTGAGACCCAGTACTTC. Translation: CASSTRTGGFETQYF. The genes are TRBV19 and TRBJ2-5, with 10 bases identical to TRBD1. Trimming removed 8 bases from V and 5 bases from J; junction bases left unmatched: 11. This CDR3 region has 15 residues. Germline lookup yields CDR1 LNHDA and CDR2 SQIVND (reference sequence).

The chain combines TRBV20-1 with TRBJ2-7, with D unresolved. CDR1 and CDR2 (germline): DFQATT, SNEGSKA (reference sequence). The V gene lost 5 bases and the J gene lost 0 bases, with 5 bases spanning the gap. There are 11 residues in the CDR3. The CDR3 reads CSAGPSYEQYF. The CDR3 coding sequence is TGCAGTGCTGGGCCCTCCTACGAGCAGTACTTC.

The sample holds many counts of this clonotype. The chain uses TRBV20-1 and TRBJ2-5; D might be TRBD2 (6 bases). Germline V gene sequence: CDR1 DFQATT, CDR2 SNEGSKA (reference sequence). The germline V and J ends were trimmed by 0 bases and 5 bases, with 16 bases remaining between them. This CDR3 has 15 amino acids. The CDR3 region has the DNA TGCAGTGCTAGAGACTCTAGAACTAGCTTGGAGACCCAGTACTTC. Translated: CSARDSRTSLETQYF.

This clonotype was detected ten times or more. This chain links TRBV12-5 with TRBJ2-3, with TRBD2 matching over 7 bases. CDR3 size: 16 residues. Germline V gene sequence: CDR1 LGHNT, CDR2 FRNRAP. The trim removed 5 bases at V and 2 bases at J, leaving 10 bases unmatched. The CDR3 protein is CASGPAGEVNTDTQYF. DNA for the CDR3: TGTGCTAGTGGTCCCGCGGGGGAGGTAAACACAGATACGCAGTATTTT.

There are many counts of this clonotype. This chain's CDR3 is CASSNPRASGRDETQYF. The CDR3 DNA sequence: TGTGCCAGCAGTAACCCCCGGGCTAGCGGGAGGGACGAGACCCAGTACTTC. The chain has TRBV6-1 and TRBJ2-5, with TRBD2 matching over 12 bases. Germline loops: CDR1 MNHNS, CDR2 SASEGT. Trimming at V came to 5 bases and at J to 5 bases, leaving 12 bases not matched to a gene. CDR3 length: 17 residues.

This chain uses TRBV5-5 with TRBJ2-1; maybe TRBD1 (6 bases). V lost 3 bases and J lost 5, with 9 bases in between. The CDR3 loop spans 13 amino acids. CDR1 is SGHKS, CDR2 YYEKEE, per germline (reference sequence). The DNA of the CDR3 is TGTGCCAGCAGCTGGGGGCCAGACAATGAGCAGTTCTTC. Protein: CASSWGPDNEQFF.

This sequence joins TRBV6-6 and TRBJ1-2; D not resolved. The CDR3 runs 12 residues. The V gene lost 6 bases and the J gene lost 3 bases, with 8 bases spanning the gap. From germline, CDR1 is MNHNY and CDR2 SVGAGI (reference sequence). The DNA of the CDR3 is TGTGCCAGCAGACGGGCGGACTATGGCTACACCTTC. It yields the protein CASRRADYGYTF.

This clonotype has a count of ten or more. The V and J genes are TRBV7-9 and TRBJ2-7, with a weak D call TRBD1 (5 bases). Trimming pared 3 bases from V and 1 base from J, leaving 13 bases between. The CDR3 spans 15 residues. Germline V gene lookup returns CDR1 SEHNR and CDR2 FQNEAQ (reference sequence). CDR3 coding DNA: TGTGCCAGCAGCTTGACAGCATCTTTATCCTACGAGCAGTACTTC. Translating it yields CASSLTASLSYEQYF.

Only a few counts were recorded for this clonotype. The rearrangement links TRBV7-8 to TRBJ1-5; no reliable D call. The germline V gene encodes CDR1 SGHVS and CDR2 FQNEAQ. Trimming removed 4 bases at V and 3 bases at J, with 10 bases between. The CDR3 spans 14 residues. In DNA form, the CDR3 reads TGTGCCAGCAGCTCTCGGGAGTTCAATCAGCCCCAGCATTTT. This encodes CASSSREFNQPQHF.

This clonotype has only a few counts. The chain couples TRBV27 to TRBJ1-1, with TRBD1 matching over 8 bases. The germline gives CDR1 MNHEY, CDR2 SMNVEV (reference sequence). The CDR3 has 16 amino acids. The V and J ends lost 4 bases and 4 bases, in that order; junction bases with no gene match: 11. The CDR3: CASSSRQGRKGTEAFF. In DNA, the CDR3 is TGTGCCAGCAGTTCACGACAGGGGAGAAAGGGCACTGAAGCTTTCTTT.

The chain uses TRBV28 and TRBJ2-5, with TRBD1 as a possible D gene (6 bases). CDR1 MDHEN and CDR2 SYDVKM come from the germline V gene. CDR3 length: 16 residues. V lost 7 bases and J lost 0, with 18 bases in between. The CDR3, as DNA: TGTGCCAGCAATCTTTCCGGGACATTGTACCAAGAGACCCAGTACTTC. Its protein is CASNLSGTLYQETQYF.

This CDR3 reads CASSLVATSGSNEQFF. CDR3 DNA sequence: TGCGCCAGCAGCTTGGTGGCGACTAGCGGTTCCAATGAGCAGTTCTTC. The chain combines TRBV5-1 with TRBJ2-1; 9 bases match TRBD2. CDR3 length: 16 amino acids. The J segment lost 6 bases and the V segment lost 0 bases, leaving 7 bases of the junction unmatched. Looked up from germline, CDR1 is SGHRS and CDR2 is YFSETQ.

This clonotype was detected many times. The chain recombines TRBV7-6 with TRBJ2-3; 9 bases agree with TRBD2. The junction had 10 bases not matched to a gene; V was cut back by 4 bases and J by 2 bases. This CDR3 is 17 amino acids long. The germline gives CDR1 SGHVS, CDR2 FNYEAQ. CDR3 loop: CASSSRSGGPTTDTQYF. CDR3 coding DNA: TGTGCCAGCAGCTCAAGAAGCGGGGGGCCAACCACAGATACGCAGTATTTT.

The CDR3 loop reads CSARSGAGIPDTQYF. The DNA for the CDR3 is TGCAGTGCTAGGTCAGGGGCAGGGATTCCAGATACGCAGTATTTT. The chain is built from TRBV20-1 and TRBJ2-3; the D gene is possibly TRBD1 (6 bases). CDR1 and CDR2 (germline): DFQATT, SNEGSKA (reference sequence). Between the trimmed V and J ends, which lost 3 bases and 4 bases, there was a span of 17 bases. CDR3 size: 15 residues.

This clonotype has more than one count but fewer than ten. The rearrangement uses TRBV15 and TRBJ2-3; D may match TRBD1 or TRBD2 (5 bases each). Germline V CDR1 and CDR2: LNHNV, YYDKDF (reference sequence). The CDR3 covers 15 residues. V lost 0 bases and J 2 bases, leaving 9 bases between the germline ends. In DNA form, the CDR3 reads TGTGCCACCAGCAGAGACGGGACCTTCACAGATACGCAGTATTTT. Its protein is CATSRDGTFTDTQYF.

This clonotype was seen ten or more times. This chain uses TRBV7-2 with TRBJ1-4, with 7 nucleotides matching TRBD1. Germline CDR1 reads SGHTA; CDR2 reads FQGNSA. The J segment lost 5 bases and the V segment lost 5 bases, leaving 11 bases of the junction unmatched. The CDR3 is made up of 16 amino acids. CDR3 region: CASSPRRTGGNEKLFF. The CDR3 nucleotides read TGTGCCAGCAGCCCTCGGAGGACAGGAGGGAATGAAAAACTGTTTTTT.

The chain recombines TRBV7-2 with TRBJ2-4; D perhaps matches TRBD1 (5 bases). The CDR3 runs 14 residues. V was pared by 3 bases and J by 0 bases, with 6 bases between. In germline, CDR1 is SGHTA, CDR2 FQGNSA. This chain's CDR3 is CASSLGQAKNIQYF. CDR3 bases: TGTGCCAGCAGCTTGGGGCAAGCCAAAAACATTCAGTACTTC.